A few counts support the clone carrying this T cell receptor (beta chain). The data stem from a study of blood T cell repertoires in COVID-19. As for the study in general: Collection of acute and convalescent COVID-19 samples took place in the United States, Italy and Spain.

The CDR3 runs 15 residues. Trimming cost V 3 bases and J 4 bases, with 15 bases left between them. Germline V gene data show CDR1 as MGHRA and CDR2 as YSYEKL. As originally analysed: By means of reference gene primer amplification, nucleated cell counts were estimated. The protocol was immunoSEQ multiplex PCR, while the TCRdb copy is restricted to in-frame clones and leaves out a portion. V, J and clone size are those of that table, while D and trimming were read from the DNA. Counted here are 150,000 to 160,000 clones, roughly 80% occurring once; the ten biggest clones make up approximately 32%. The rearrangement links TRBV4-1 to TRBJ1-1, with D possibly matching TRBD1 (5 bases). The TCR originated in an older woman with acute or convalescent COVID-19. The sequenced sample consisted of peripheral blood. The CDR3 here is CASSHPTQGFTEAFF. CDR3 in DNA: TGCGCCAGCAGCCACCCCACGCAGGGTTTCACTGAAGCTTTCTTT.